These 24 T cell receptor beta chains came from one sample sequenced in a study of graft-versus-host responses after intestinal transplantation. No antigen is known for these receptors. Libraries were prepared by immunoSEQ multiplex PCR; TCRdb keeps only in-frame clonotypes and omits some of them. The repertoire holds some 86,000 clones, with about 93% as singletons. This material consisted of unstimulated CD8+ T cells sorted from spleen or lymph node cells, taken before intestinal transplant. Receptors were obtained from a human donor who received an intestinal transplant.

The chain couples TRBV4-1 to TRBJ1-5, with TRBD1 matching 7 bases. The CDR3 contains 16 residues. Germline V gene data show CDR1 as MGHRA and CDR2 as YSYEKL. V lost 4 bases to trimming and J lost 3 bases; unmatched junction nucleotides: 9. The CDR3 DNA reads as TGCGCCAGCAGCCCGCTAGGACAGGACGACAATCAGCCCCAGCATTTT. As protein: CASSPLGQDDNQPQHF.

V gene TRBV27 combines with J gene TRBJ2-2; D not certain. CDR3 size: 14 residues. The germline V gene has CDR1 MNHEY and CDR2 SMNVEV (reference sequence). The germline V and J ends were trimmed by 7 bases and 1 base, with 10 bases remaining between them. CDR3 in amino acids: CASKVVGNTGELFF. The CDR3 DNA reads as TGTGCCAGCAAGGTAGTAGGGAACACCGGGGAGCTGTTTTTT.

The chain employs TRBV9 and TRBJ1-2; D unclear. This CDR3 region has 11 residues. V lost 3 bases to trimming and J lost 4 bases, with 4 bases between them. Germline lookup yields CDR1 SGDLS and CDR2 YYNGEE. In DNA, the CDR3 is TGTGCCAGCAGCGACCCCTATGGCTACACCTTC. It yields the protein CASSDPYGYTF.

The chain joins TRBV13 to TRBJ2-7, with D perhaps matching TRBD2 (6 bases). Germline-derived CDR1 and CDR2 are PRHDT and FYEKMQ (reference sequence). The V end lost 5 bases, the J end lost 6 bases, and 14 bases lay between the germline ends. The CDR3 loop spans 13 amino acids. CDR3 region: CASSPPRRGEQYF. The CDR3, as DNA: TGTGCCAGCAGCCCCCCCAGGCGGGGCGAGCAGTACTTC.

CDR3 sequence reads: CASSRATGIFPLNQPQHF. CDR3 DNA sequence: TGTGCCAGCAGTCGAGCGACAGGGATATTCCCACTAAATCAGCCCCAGCATTTT. The V call is TRBV28, the J call TRBJ1-5; 7 bases are shared with TRBD1. V gave up 5 bases and J gave up 4 bases; unmatched junction bases: 17. CDR1 and CDR2 from the germline V gene are MDHEN and SYDVKM. This CDR3 comprises 18 residues.

The chain has TRBV6-5 and TRBJ2-5; weak D call: TRBD2 (6 bases). Germline assignment: CDR1 MNHEY and CDR2 SVGAGI. The CDR3 is made up of 15 amino acids. Between the trimmed V and J ends, which lost 5 bases and 1 base, there was a span of 14 bases. The CDR3 sequence: CASSLGGEFQETQYF. CDR3 bases: TGTGCCAGCAGTCTAGGCGGGGAGTTCCAAGAGACCCAGTACTTC.

The chain links TRBV7-7 to TRBJ2-5, with a tentative D call TRBD2 (6 bases). Germline V lookup: CDR1 SSHAT, CDR2 FNYEAQ (reference sequence). The CDR3 sequence is 15 residues long. V was trimmed by 3 bases and J by 2 bases, leaving 13 bases between them. The CDR3 DNA sequence: TGTGCCAGCAGCTTTACGCCGGGACTTCAAGAGACCCAGTACTTC. Protein product: CASSFTPGLQETQYF.

The V gene is TRBV6-1, the J gene TRBJ2-7; D remains ambiguous. Germline V gene lookup returns CDR1 MNHNS and CDR2 SASEGT. This CDR3 is built from 12 residues. Between the trimmed V and J ends, which lost 10 bases and 0 bases, there was a span of 10 bases. The CDR3 nucleotides are TGTGCCACTCAGAAGAGCTCCTACGAGCAGTACTTC. Translated: CATQKSSYEQYF.

The V call is TRBV20-1, the J call TRBJ2-2; no firm D call. V lost 3 bases, J lost 4 bases, and 3 bases lay in between. Germline V lookup: CDR1 DFQATT, CDR2 SNEGSKA (reference sequence). There are 11 residues in the CDR3. The DNA for the CDR3 is TGCAGTGCTAGTCGCACCGGGGAGCTGTTTTTT. Protein sequence: CSASRTGELFF.

This clone was picked up one time. The chain links TRBV6-5 to TRBJ2-1; weak D call: TRBD2 (6 bases). The CDR3 length is 11 residues. Per germline, CDR1 MNHEY and CDR2 SVGAGI. With 10 bases removed from V and 8 bases from J, the gap between germline ends came to 12 bases. The CDR3 sequence: CATGSIYEQFF. The CDR3 bases are TGTGCCACCGGGAGTATCTATGAGCAGTTCTTC.

The chain has TRBV6-1 and TRBJ2-2; TRBD2 agrees at 8 bases. Germline V gives CDR1 MNHNS, CDR2 SASEGT. This CDR3 has 14 residues. V dropped 3 bases and J dropped 4; count of bases not matched to a gene: 1. CDR3 region: CASSDGRATGELFF. For the CDR3, the DNA is TGTGCCAGCAGTGACGGGAGGGCCACCGGGGAGCTGTTTTTT.

This clone showed up just once. The rearrangement joins TRBV5-1 to TRBJ2-7, with no clear D. The V gene lost 1 base and the J gene lost 2 bases, with 10 bases spanning the gap. This CDR3 region has 14 residues. CDR1 is SGHRS and CDR2 is YFSETQ in the germline V gene. The CDR3, as DNA: TGCGCCAGCAGCTTGCCAGACCTCGCCTACGAGCAGTACTTC. This gives the protein CASSLPDLAYEQYF. The full variable domain, in which reference TRBV5-1 and TRBJ2-7 provide the parts outside the CDR3, is KAGVTQTPRYLIKTRGQQVTLSCSPISGHRSVSWYQQTPGQGLQFLFEYFSETQRNKGNFPGRFSGRQFSNSRSEMNVSTLELGDSALYLCASSLPDLAYEQYFGPGTRLTVT.

The chain couples TRBV6-5 to TRBJ1-1, with D possibly being TRBD1 (6 bases). The CDR3 runs to 12 residues. Trimming shortened V by 6 bases and J by 5 bases, and 10 bases separated the two germline ends. Germline V CDR1 and CDR2: MNHEY, SVGAGI. The CDR3 DNA is TGTGCCAGCAGGACAGGTGCTACTGAAGCTTTCTTT. Translation: CASRTGATEAFF.

This rearrangement joins TRBV27 to TRBJ1-6, with a weak D call TRBD1 (5 bases). The CDR3 spans 13 residues. Germline lookup yields CDR1 MNHEY and CDR2 SMNVEV (reference sequence). Trimming stripped 6 bases from V and 9 bases from J, with 12 bases between. The CDR3 DNA is TGTGCCAGCAGCCGTGACAGCATTTCACCCCTCCACTTT. Protein sequence: CASSRDSISPLHF.

The rearrangement links TRBV6-6 to TRBJ1-2, with D maybe TRBD1 (6 bases). The ends were cut back, 7 bases at V and 6 bases at J, with 15 bases in the middle. The CDR3 consists of 13 residues. The germline V gene encodes CDR1 MNHNY and CDR2 SVGAGI (reference sequence). The DNA for the CDR3 is TGTGCCAGCAAAGCCCCCGGGACACATGGCTACACCTTC. Protein: CASKAPGTHGYTF.

The chain has TRBV7-9 and TRBJ2-7, with D perhaps TRBD1 (5 bases). CDR3 length equals 14 residues. Germline V CDR1 and CDR2: SEHNR, FQNEAQ (reference sequence). Trimming pared 3 bases from V and 5 bases from J, leaving 14 bases between. The CDR3 loop reads CASSFGHGGDEQYF. CDR3 DNA: TGTGCCAGCAGCTTTGGACATGGTGGCGACGAGCAGTACTTC.

The chain links TRBV27 to TRBJ1-5; D gene uncertain. The CDR3 contains 12 residues. V was cut by 5 bases and J by 1 base, with 3 bases left in between. Per germline, CDR1 MNHEY and CDR2 SMNVEV (reference sequence). CDR3 residues: CASSKSNQPQHF. CDR3 bases: TGTGCCAGCAGTAAGAGCAATCAGCCCCAGCATTTT.

The J gene is TRBJ2-1, the V gene TRBV7-2; 11 bases map to TRBD2. Germline V CDR1 and CDR2: SGHTA, FQGNSA. The CDR3 consists of 16 residues. The junction had 10 bases not matched to a gene; V was cut back by 3 bases and J by 9 bases. DNA of the CDR3: TGTGCCAGCAGCTTCTATAGCGGGGGGGCATCGGGTGAGCAGTTCTTC. It specifies CASSFYSGGASGEQFF. The complete variable domain, with remaining parts taken from reference TRBV7-2 and TRBJ2-1, reads GAGVSQSPSNKVTEKGKDVELRCDPISGHTALYWYRQSLGQGLEFLIYFQGNSAPDKSGLPSDRFSAERTGGSVSTLTIQRTQQEDSAVYLCASSFYSGGASGEQFFGPGTRLTVL.

The chain recombines TRBV6-5 with TRBJ2-7, with 7 bases identical to TRBD2. The germline CDR1 and CDR2 sequences are MNHEY and SVGAGI. The CDR3 spans 15 residues. After removal of 4 bases from V and 3 bases from J, the junction contained 9 bases not matched to a gene. CDR3 nucleotide sequence: TGTGCCAGCAGTTCCTTAGATAGGGAGGGCTACGAGCAGTACTTC. It specifies CASSSLDREGYEQYF.

The chain employs TRBV4-2 and TRBJ2-1, with a weak D call TRBD2 (5 bases). Trimming stripped 1 base from V and 8 bases from J, with 9 bases between. CDR1 is LGHNA, CDR2 YNFKEQ, per germline. The CDR3 extends over 13 amino acids. The DNA of the CDR3 is TGTGCCAGCAGCCAAGTTGAGGGCCATGAGCAGTTCTTC. It is translated as CASSQVEGHEQFF.

The V and J genes are TRBV6-5 and TRBJ1-1; 8 bases fit TRBD1. Germline V gene sequence: CDR1 MNHEY, CDR2 SVGAGI. The ends lost 6 bases at V and 3 bases at J; junction bases unmatched: 3. The CDR3 contains 13 residues. The DNA for the CDR3 is TGTGCCAGCAGCGACAGGGGTTACACTGAAGCTTTCTTT. Amino acids: CASSDRGYTEAFF.

The chain employs TRBV28 and TRBJ2-2, with D possibly matching TRBD1 (6 bases). The ends were cut back, 6 bases at V and 4 bases at J, with 18 bases in the middle. This CDR3 has 16 amino acids. In germline, CDR1 is MDHEN, CDR2 SYDVKM. CDR3 coding DNA: TGTGCCAGCAGCATTTGGATCGGGACACCCACCGGGGAGCTGTTTTTT. It translates to CASSIWIGTPTGELFF.

The chain recombines TRBV10-3 with TRBJ2-3; D might be TRBD1 or TRBD2, each matching 5 bases. Trimming took 0 bases from V and 1 from J, leaving 8 bases between them. This CDR3 spans 15 amino acids. Germline V CDR1 and CDR2: ENHRY, SYGVKD. The CDR3 loop reads CAISESGGGTDTQYF. CDR3 bases: TGTGCCATCAGTGAGTCTGGGGGAGGCACAGATACGCAGTATTTT.

Details on this clone: The sample holds other DNA sequences that translate to the same CDR3. The chain has TRBV2 and TRBJ1-2; D is unresolved. The CDR3 loop spans 12 amino acids. Trimming stripped 7 bases from V and 3 bases from J, with 9 bases between. Germline CDR1 and CDR2: SNHLY and FYNNEI. CDR3 residues: CASTGEDYGYTF. The CDR3 DNA reads as TGTGCCAGCACAGGAGAGGACTATGGCTACACCTTC.